This T cell receptor beta chain was recovered during a study of T cells in Graves' hyperthyroidism and ophthalmopathy. Study-wide results and caveats: Blood also held most thyroid clonotypes expanded beyond 0.001.

About this clonotype itself: The target antigen is unknown.

Amplification yielded TCR beta CDR3 regions, with RNA transcripts as the source. A set of HTBI primers served as the primers for a first-round RT-PCR of the TCR CDR3. TCRdb reprocessed the multiplex PCR reads with MiXCR, giving one entry per CDR3 protein. The profile covers over 500,000 distinct CDR3 sequences, with 46% appearing a single time and around 44% taken by the ten largest. The sequence came from an adult woman with Graves' disease, either hyperthyroidism or ophthalmopathy (not recorded which). The sample taken for sequencing was peripheral blood or thyroid tissue (not recorded which).

This CDR3 is CASSPPSGSSFGYTF. Here the CDR3 DNA reads TGTGCCAGCAGCCCCCCTTCGGGTTCCTCTTTTGGCTACACCTTC. This chain joins TRBV7-9 and TRBJ1-2; D is uncertain. CDR3 length equals 15 residues. The germline V gene has CDR1 SEHNR and CDR2 FQNEAQ (reference sequence). Trimming removed 5 bases at V and 7 bases at J, with 20 bases between.